This T cell receptor (beta chain) was sequenced during a study of blood T cell repertoires in COVID-19. TCRdb's table, derived via immunoSEQ multiplex PCR, lists solely in-frame clones and lacks some. The sample lists tens of thousands of clones, approximately 80% occurring once. Looked up from germline, CDR1 is KGHSH and CDR2 is LQKENI. V shed 8 bases and J 6 bases; nucleotides not matched to a gene: 11. CDR3 size: 15 residues. This chain connects TRBV18 to TRBJ2-1; 9 bases are a match to TRBD1. The sequence came from a woman aged 80 or over with acute or convalescent COVID-19. Sample: peripheral blood. The CDR3 coding sequence is TGTGCCAGCACCATAGGGACAGGGTTTCGCAATGAGCAGTTCTTC. This encodes CASTIGTGFRNEQFF.